This T cell receptor beta chain came from a study of CD8 T cell repertoires and HIV-1 epitope variants. Across the whole study: Each of Twenty-five Gag and Nef epitope peptides stimulated a separate culture. The baseline condition was 1M T cells left uncultured.

For this clone: Its target is unknown.

On the immunoSEQ platform, TCR beta CDR3s were sequenced at survey depth. Sequenced by immunoSEQ multiplex PCR; TCRdb stores in-frame clones only, minus some. The sample yields 4,500 to 6,500 clones, about 60% seen once. Germline CDR1 reads MDHEN; CDR2 reads SYDVKM. This CDR3 is built from 15 residues. After removal of 2 bases from V and 5 bases from J, the junction contained 4 bases not matched to a gene. The study's findings and limits: Of some ten antigen-specific beta clonotypes, six appeared to cross-react with escape variants.

Source material: cultured CD8+ T cells derived from PBMCs. J is TRBJ2-2 and V is TRBV28; 8 nucleotides align to TRBD1. The source is a male donor with HIV. The CDR3 protein is CASSLHQGATGELFF. CDR3 DNA: TGTGCCAGCAGTTTACATCAGGGGGCGACCGGGGAGCTGTTTTTT.